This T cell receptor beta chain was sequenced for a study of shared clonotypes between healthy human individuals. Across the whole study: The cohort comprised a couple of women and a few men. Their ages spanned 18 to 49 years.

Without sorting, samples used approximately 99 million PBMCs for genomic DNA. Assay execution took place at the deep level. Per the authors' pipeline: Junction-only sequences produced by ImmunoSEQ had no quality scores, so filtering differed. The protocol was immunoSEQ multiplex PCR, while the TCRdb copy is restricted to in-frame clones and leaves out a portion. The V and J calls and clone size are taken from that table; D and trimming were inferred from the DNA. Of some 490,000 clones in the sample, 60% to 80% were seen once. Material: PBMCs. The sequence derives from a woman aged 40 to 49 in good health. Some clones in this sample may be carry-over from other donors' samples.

Here the CDR3 DNA reads TGTGCCAGCAGCTTACAGGGGTACACCGGGGAGCTGTTTTTT. It specifies CASSLQGYTGELFF. The chain recombines TRBV7-2 with TRBJ2-2; a weak D match, TRBD1 (6 bases). The CDR3 is 14 amino acids. Germline V lookup: CDR1 SGHTA, CDR2 FQGNSA. Deletions cut 2 bases from V and 3 bases from J, with 7 bases between.